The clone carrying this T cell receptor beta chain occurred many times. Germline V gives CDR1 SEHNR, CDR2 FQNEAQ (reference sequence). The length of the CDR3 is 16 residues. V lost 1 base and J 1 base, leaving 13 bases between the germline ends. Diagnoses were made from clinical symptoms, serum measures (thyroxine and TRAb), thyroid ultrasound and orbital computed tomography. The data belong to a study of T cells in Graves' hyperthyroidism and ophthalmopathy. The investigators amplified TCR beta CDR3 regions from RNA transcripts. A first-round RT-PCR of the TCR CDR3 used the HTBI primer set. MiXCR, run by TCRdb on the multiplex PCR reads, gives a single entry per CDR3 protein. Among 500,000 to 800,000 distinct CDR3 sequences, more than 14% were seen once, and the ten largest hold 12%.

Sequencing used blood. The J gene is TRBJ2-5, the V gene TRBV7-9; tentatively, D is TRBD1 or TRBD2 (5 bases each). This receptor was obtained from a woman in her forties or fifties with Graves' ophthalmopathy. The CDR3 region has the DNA TGTGCCAGCAGCTTAGGATTTGGGACGTCCCAAGAGACCCAGTACTTC. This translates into CASSLGFGTSQETQYF. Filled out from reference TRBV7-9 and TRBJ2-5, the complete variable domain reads DTGVSQNPRHKITKRGQNVTFRCDPISEHNRLYWYRQTLGQGPEFLTYFQNEAQLEKSRLLSDRFSAERPKGSFSTLEIQRTEQGDSAMYLCASSLGFGTSQETQYFGPGTRLLVL.